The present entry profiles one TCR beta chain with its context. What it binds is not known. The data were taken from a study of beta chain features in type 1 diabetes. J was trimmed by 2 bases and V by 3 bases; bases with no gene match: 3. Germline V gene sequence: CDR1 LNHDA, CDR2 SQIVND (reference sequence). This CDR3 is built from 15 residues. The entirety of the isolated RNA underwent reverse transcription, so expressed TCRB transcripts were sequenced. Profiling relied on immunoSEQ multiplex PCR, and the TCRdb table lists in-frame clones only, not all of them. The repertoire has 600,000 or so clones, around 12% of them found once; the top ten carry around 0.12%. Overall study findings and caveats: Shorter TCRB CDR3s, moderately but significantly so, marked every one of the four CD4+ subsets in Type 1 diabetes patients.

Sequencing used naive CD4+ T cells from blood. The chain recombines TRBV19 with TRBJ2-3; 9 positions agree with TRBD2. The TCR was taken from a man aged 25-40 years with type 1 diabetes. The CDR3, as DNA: TGTGCCAGTAGTATCCAGCGGGGGGTCACAGATACGCAGTATTTT. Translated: CASSIQRGVTDTQYF.